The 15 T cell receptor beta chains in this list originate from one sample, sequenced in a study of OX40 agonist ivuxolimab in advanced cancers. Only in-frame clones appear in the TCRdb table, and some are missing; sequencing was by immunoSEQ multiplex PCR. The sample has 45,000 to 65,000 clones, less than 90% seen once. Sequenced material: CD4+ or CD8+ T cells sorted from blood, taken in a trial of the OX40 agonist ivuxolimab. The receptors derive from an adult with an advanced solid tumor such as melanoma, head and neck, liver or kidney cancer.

The chain's CDR3 is CASSLAAEPYGYTF. CDR3 in DNA: TGTGCCAGCAGCTTAGCGGCGGAACCCTATGGCTACACCTTC. This chain joins TRBV7-9 and TRBJ1-2; D gene uncertain. Germline V lookup: CDR1 SEHNR, CDR2 FQNEAQ (reference sequence). Trimming left V 0 bases short and J 4 bases short, with 9 bases between. The CDR3 contains 14 residues.

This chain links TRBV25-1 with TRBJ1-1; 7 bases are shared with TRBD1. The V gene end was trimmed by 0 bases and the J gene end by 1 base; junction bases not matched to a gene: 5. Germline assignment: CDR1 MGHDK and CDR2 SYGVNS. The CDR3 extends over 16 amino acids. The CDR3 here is CASSEYGQVGNTEAFF. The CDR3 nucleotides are TGTGCCAGCAGTGAATACGGACAGGTGGGGAACACTGAAGCTTTCTTT.

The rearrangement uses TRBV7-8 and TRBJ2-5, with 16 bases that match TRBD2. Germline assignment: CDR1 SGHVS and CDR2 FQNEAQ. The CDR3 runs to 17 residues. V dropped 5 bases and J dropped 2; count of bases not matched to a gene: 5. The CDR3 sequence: CASSTGLAGGRQETQYF. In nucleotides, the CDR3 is TGTGCCAGCAGCACGGGACTAGCGGGGGGGCGGCAAGAGACCCAGTACTTC.

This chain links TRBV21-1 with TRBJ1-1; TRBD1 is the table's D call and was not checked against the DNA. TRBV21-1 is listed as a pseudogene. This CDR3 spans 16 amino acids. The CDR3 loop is CAPKAPQGGENTEAFF. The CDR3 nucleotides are TGTGCCCCCAAGGCCCCACAGGGTGGTGAGAACACTGAAGCTTTCTTT.

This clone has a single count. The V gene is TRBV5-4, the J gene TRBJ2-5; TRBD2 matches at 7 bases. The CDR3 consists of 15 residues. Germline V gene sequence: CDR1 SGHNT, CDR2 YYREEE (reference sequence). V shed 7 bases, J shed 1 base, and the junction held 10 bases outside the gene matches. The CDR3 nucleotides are TGTGCCAGCCACGCGGCGGGGAGGGGCCAAGAGACCCAGTACTTC. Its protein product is CASHAAGRGQETQYF.

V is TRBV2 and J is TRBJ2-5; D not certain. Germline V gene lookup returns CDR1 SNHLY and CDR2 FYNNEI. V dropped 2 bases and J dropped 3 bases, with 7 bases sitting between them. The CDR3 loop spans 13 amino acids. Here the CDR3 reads CASSERAEETQYF. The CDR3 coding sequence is TGTGCCAGCAGTGAAAGGGCGGAAGAGACCCAGTACTTC.

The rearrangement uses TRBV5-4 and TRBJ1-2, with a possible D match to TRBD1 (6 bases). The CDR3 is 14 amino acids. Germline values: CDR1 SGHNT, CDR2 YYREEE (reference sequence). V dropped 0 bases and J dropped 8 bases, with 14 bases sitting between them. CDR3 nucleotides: TGTGCCAGCAGCTTGGAATCAGGGGCTAGGGGCTACACCTTC. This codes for CASSLESGARGYTF.

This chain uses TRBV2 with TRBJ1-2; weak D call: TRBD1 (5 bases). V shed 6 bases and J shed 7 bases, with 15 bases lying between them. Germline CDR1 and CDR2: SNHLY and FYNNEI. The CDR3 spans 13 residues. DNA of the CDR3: TGTGCCAGCAGCCGACAGCAAGAAGGTGGCTACACCTTC. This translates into CASSRQQEGGYTF.

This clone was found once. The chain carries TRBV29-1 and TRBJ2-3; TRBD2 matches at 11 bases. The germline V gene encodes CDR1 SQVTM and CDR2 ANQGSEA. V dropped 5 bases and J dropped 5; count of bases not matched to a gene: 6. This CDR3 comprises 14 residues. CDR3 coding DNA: TGCAGCGTTAAAGGACTAGCGGGTCTAGATACGCAGTATTTT. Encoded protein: CSVKGLAGLDTQYF.

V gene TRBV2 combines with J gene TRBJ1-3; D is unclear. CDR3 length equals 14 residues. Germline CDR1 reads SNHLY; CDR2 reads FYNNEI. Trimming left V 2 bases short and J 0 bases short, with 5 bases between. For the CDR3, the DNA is TGTGCCAGCAGTGAAAGGAGCTCTGGAAACACCATATATTTT. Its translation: CASSERSSGNTIYF.

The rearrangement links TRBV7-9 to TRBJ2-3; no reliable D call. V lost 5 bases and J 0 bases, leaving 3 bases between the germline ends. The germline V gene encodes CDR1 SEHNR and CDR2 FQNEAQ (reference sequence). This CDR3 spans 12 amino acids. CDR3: CASSVSTDTQYF. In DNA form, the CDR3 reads TGTGCCAGCAGCGTTAGCACAGATACGCAGTATTTT. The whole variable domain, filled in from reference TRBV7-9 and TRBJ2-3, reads DTGVSQNPRHKITKRGQNVTFRCDPISEHNRLYWYRQTLGQGPEFLTYFQNEAQLEKSRLLSDRFSAERPKGSFSTLEIQRTEQGDSAMYLCASSVSTDTQYFGPGTRLTVL.

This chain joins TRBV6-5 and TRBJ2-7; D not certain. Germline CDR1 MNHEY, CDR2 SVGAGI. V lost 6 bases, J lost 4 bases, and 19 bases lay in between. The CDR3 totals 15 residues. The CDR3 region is CASRVTDGSRYEQYF. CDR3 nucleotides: TGTGCCAGCAGGGTAACGGACGGTTCAAGATACGAGCAGTACTTC.

The CDR3 nucleotides are TGCGCCAGCAGTAATCCAGGGGAAGAGACCCAGTACTTC. It is translated as CASSNPGEETQYF. The chain carries TRBV5-1 and TRBJ2-5; D perhaps matches TRBD1 (6 bases). V was pared by 5 bases and J by 3 bases, with 11 bases between. Germline V CDR1 and CDR2: SGHRS, YFSETQ. This CDR3 has 13 residues.

CDR3 loop: CASTSTQYF. The CDR3 bases are TGCGCCAGCACGTCCACGCAGTATTTT. The genes are TRBV23-1 and TRBJ2-3; no firm D call. TRBV23-1 is known as an ORF, though its function is uncertain. Trimming stripped 7 bases from V and 9 bases from J, with 5 bases between. The CDR3 totals 9 residues.

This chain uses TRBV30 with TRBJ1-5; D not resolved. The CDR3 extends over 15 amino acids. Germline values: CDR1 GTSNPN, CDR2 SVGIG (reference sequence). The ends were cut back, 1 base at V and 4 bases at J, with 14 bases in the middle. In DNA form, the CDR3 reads TGTGCCTGGAGTGCGATAGGACGGAATAATCAGCCCCAGCATTTT. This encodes CAWSAIGRNNQPQHF.